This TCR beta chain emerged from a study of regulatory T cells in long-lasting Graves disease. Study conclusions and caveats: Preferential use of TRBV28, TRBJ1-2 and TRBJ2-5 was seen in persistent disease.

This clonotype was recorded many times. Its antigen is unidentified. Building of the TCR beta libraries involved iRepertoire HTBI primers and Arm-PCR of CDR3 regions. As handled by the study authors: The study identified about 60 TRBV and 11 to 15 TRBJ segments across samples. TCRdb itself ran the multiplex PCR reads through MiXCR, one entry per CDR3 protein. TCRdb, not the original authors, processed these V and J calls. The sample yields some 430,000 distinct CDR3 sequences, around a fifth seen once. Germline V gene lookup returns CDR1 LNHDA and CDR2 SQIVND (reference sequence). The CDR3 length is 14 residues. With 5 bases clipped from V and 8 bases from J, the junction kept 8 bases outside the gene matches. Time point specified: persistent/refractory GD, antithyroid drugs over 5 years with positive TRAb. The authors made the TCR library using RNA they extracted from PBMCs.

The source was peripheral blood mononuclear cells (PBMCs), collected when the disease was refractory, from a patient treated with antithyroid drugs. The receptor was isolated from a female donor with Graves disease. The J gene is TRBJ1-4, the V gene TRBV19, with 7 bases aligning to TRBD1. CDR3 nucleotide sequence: TGTGCCAGTAGTGACGACAGGGCGGAAGAAAAACTGTTTTTT. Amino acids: CASSDDRAEEKLFF.